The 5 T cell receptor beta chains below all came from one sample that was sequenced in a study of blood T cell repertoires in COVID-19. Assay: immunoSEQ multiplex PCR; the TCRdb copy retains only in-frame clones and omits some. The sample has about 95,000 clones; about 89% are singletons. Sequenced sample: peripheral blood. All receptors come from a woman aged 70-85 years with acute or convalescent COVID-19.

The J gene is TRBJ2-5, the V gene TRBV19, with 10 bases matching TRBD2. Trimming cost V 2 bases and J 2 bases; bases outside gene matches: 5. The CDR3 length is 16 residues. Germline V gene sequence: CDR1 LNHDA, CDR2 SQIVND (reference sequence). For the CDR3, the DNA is TGTGCCAGTAGTATATCGAGCGGGGGGGGTCAAGAGACCCAGTACTTC. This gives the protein CASSISSGGGQETQYF.

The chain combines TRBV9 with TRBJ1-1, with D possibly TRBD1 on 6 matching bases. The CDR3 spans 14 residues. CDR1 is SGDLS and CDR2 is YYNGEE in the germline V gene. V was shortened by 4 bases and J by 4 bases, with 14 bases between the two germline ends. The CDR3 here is CASSTRQAFTEAFF. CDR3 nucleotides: TGTGCCAGCAGCACGAGACAGGCCTTCACTGAAGCTTTCTTT.

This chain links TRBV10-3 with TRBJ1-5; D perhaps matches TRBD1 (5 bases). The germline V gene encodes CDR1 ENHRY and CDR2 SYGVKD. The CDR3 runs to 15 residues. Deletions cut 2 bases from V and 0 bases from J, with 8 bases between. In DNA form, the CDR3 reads TGTGCCATCAGTGAGCGACAGTTTAGCAATCAGCCCCAGCATTTT. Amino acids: CAISERQFSNQPQHF.

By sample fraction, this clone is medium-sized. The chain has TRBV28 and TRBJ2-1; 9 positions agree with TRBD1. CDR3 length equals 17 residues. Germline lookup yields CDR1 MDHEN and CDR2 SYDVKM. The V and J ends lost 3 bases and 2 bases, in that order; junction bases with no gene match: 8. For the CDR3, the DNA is TGTGCCAGCAGTTTTCCCAACAGGGGGCTAACCTACAATGAGCAGTTCTTC. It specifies CASSFPNRGLTYNEQFF.

The CDR3 DNA follows: TGTGCCAGCAGCCGGACAGGCTCCGGGGGCTACACCTTC. It is translated as CASSRTGSGGYTF. This chain uses TRBV6-5 with TRBJ1-2; 7 bases match TRBD1. The length of the CDR3 is 13 residues. Germline V lookup: CDR1 MNHEY, CDR2 SVGAGI. Trimming removed 6 bases from V and 8 bases from J; junction bases left unmatched: 9.